Listed below are T cell receptor beta chains from one sample, sequenced in a study of lymphopenia after photon versus proton radiotherapy. Sequencing was performed with immunoSEQ multiplex PCR; in TCRdb, only in-frame clones are kept and a portion is missing. The data contain around 62,000 clones, 70% to 85% of them singletons. The sequencing here drew on peripheral blood, taken from a patient treated with proton-based radiotherapy. The receptors were gathered from a man in his 60s with pancreatic cancer. The CDR3 runs from the conserved cysteine through the conserved F or W. A D gene is named only where the DNA matches it firmly. Only part of the rows carry a size: once, few, many, or a class if the clone is expanded.

abundance,v_gene,j_gene,d_gene,CDR3nt,CDR3aa
.,TRBV28,TRBJ2-7,TRBD1,TGTGCCAGCAGTTTATGGGACAGGGCCTACGAGCAGTACTTC,CASSLWDRAYEQYF
once,TRBV14,TRBJ1-2,.,TGTGCCAGCAGCCAAGCTTCATTCGGCTATGGCTACACCTTC,CASSQASFGYGYTF
.,TRBV2,TRBJ2-1,.,TGTGCCAGCAGTGTTTGGGACAACGACAATGAGCAGTTCTTC,CASSVWDNDNEQFF
.,TRBV9,TRBJ2-7,.,TGTGCCAGCAGCCCCATGGACGGACGGCTCCCCCACGAGCAGTACTTC,CASSPMDGRLPHEQYF
.,TRBV5-4,TRBJ2-3,TRBD1,TGTGCCAGCAGCCGACAGGGGAAGGACACAGATACGCAGTATTTT,CASSRQGKDTDTQYF
.,TRBV28,TRBJ1-5,.,TGTGCCAGCAGTTTACAGACCAATCAGCCCCAGCATTTT,CASSLQTNQPQHF
.,TRBV23-1,TRBJ2-7,TRBD1,TGCGCCAGCAGTCAAGGGACAGGGTTCTACGAGCAGTACTTC,CASSQGTGFYEQYF
once,TRBV28,TRBJ2-7,TRBD2,TGTGCCAGCAGCGCACCGGGACTACACTACGAGCAGTACTTC,CASSAPGLHYEQYF
.,TRBV27,TRBJ1-2,.,TGTGCCAGCAGTTTATCGCCCTGGGACAATGGCTACACCTTC,CASSLSPWDNGYTF
.,TRBV7-2,TRBJ2-3,.,TGTGCCAGCAGCTTCAAACCAGGCACAGATACGCAGTATTTT,CASSFKPGTDTQYF
once,TRBV5-1,TRBJ1-3,.,TGCGCCAGCAGCTTGGAGGGGACTGGAAACACCATATATTTT,CASSLEGTGNTIYF
.,TRBV11-2,TRBJ2-7,.,TGTGCCAGCAGCTTAGCCGAACCCCCCAATAGCGGGACAGGCCACGAGCAGTACTTC,CASSLAEPPNSGTGHEQYF
.,TRBV28,TRBJ1-4,.,TGTGCCAGCAGCCTCGGGCGGCTTTATGAAAAACTGTTTTTT,CASSLGRLYEKLFF
.,TRBV6-1,TRBJ2-7,.,TGTGCCAGCAGTGACCTTGGGTTCGGCTACTACGAGCAGTACTTC,CASSDLGFGYYEQYF
.,TRBV25-1,TRBJ1-2,.,TGTGCCAGCAGTGAATGGCCAGGGCCGGGCTACACCTTC,CASSEWPGPGYTF
.,TRBV11-3,TRBJ2-7,.,TGTGCCAGCAGCTTAGTTAGGGGGTCCGCCGAGCAGTACTTC,CASSLVRGSAEQYF
.,TRBV6-5,TRBJ2-2,TRBD2,TGTGCCAGCAGCACTAGCGGGAGAAGCACCGGGGAGCTGTTTTTT,CASSTSGRSTGELFF
.,TRBV11-1,TRBJ2-3,.,TGTGCCAGCAGCTTAGGACTCACAGATACGCAGTATTTT,CASSLGLTDTQYF
.,TRBV7-2,TRBJ2-5,TRBD1,TGTGCCAGCAGCCGGGACAGCGGAGGCACCCAGTACTTC,CASSRDSGGTQYF
.,TRBV18,TRBJ2-3,.,TGTGCCAGCTCACCCCCGACAGGGAGGCGCACAGATACGCAGTATTTT,CASSPPTGRRTDTQYF
once,TRBV29-1,TRBJ1-3,.,TGCAGCGTTGAAGATGCGGCAGGGACGTTCGGCTCTGGAAACACCATATATTTT,CSVEDAAGTFGSGNTIYF
.,TRBV15,TRBJ1-5,.,TGTGCCACCAGCATAGGGCAGGGTAACAATCAGCCCCAGCATTTT,CATSIGQGNNQPQHF
.,TRBV5-4,TRBJ1-1,TRBD1,TGTGCCAGCAGCTTCGACAGTACAGGGGTTGGTGAAGCTTTCTTT,CASSFDSTGVGEAFF
few,TRBV9,TRBJ1-3,.,TGTGCCAGCAGCGTAAACTGGGGAGGAAACACCATATATTTT,CASSVNWGGNTIYF
.,TRBV2,TRBJ2-7,.,TGTGCCAGCAGTGGGGCTGGTAGCCGGGTTTACGAGCAGTACTTC,CASSGAGSRVYEQYF
.,TRBV5-1,TRBJ2-7,.,TGCGCCAGCAGCTTGTCGTCTGAAAAATCTTATACTTACGAGCAGTACTTC,CASSLSSEKSYTYEQYF
.,TRBV30,TRBJ1-1,.,TGTGCCTGGAGTGCCGACGGGACTGAAGCTTTCTTT,CAWSADGTEAFF
few,TRBV14,TRBJ1-1,TRBD1,TGTGCCAGCAGCCGCGGACAGGGAAGCCGGGCTTTCTTT,CASSRGQGSRAFF